Below are 15 T cell receptor beta chains sequenced from a single sample in a study of shared clonotypes between healthy human individuals. Terminally differentiated effector memory CD45RA+ cells were excluded by CCR7 positive selection of CD45RO-negative cells. Repertoires were generated with immunoSEQ multiplex PCR, while TCRdb's copy carries only in-frame clones and drops some. This table holds 1.5 million to 2.5 million clones, about 95% found once. The sequenced sample consisted of naive CD8+ T cells sorted from blood. The receptors originated from a young man in good health.

The rearrangement uses TRBV6-6 and TRBJ1-1, with TRBD1 as a possible D gene (5 bases). The V gene's germline CDR1 is MNHNY and CDR2 SVGAGI (reference sequence). CDR3 length: 14 residues. The V and J ends lost 4 bases and 3 bases respectively, with 12 bases between them. CDR3 nucleotides: TGTGCCAGCAGTTCCTGGGGCGGCGACACTGAAGCTTTCTTT. The encoded protein is CASSSWGGDTEAFF.

The J gene is TRBJ1-6, the V gene TRBV5-6, with D perhaps matching TRBD1 (5 bases). Germline values: CDR1 SGHDT, CDR2 YYEEEE. V lost 10 bases, J lost 0 bases, and 14 bases lay in between. This CDR3 is 15 amino acids long. The CDR3 sequence: CAGYYRSSYNSPLHF. For the CDR3, the DNA is TGTGCCGGCTATTACAGGAGCTCCTATAATTCACCCCTCCACTTT. The full variable domain, rest sourced from reference TRBV5-6 and TRBJ1-6, is DAGVTQSPTHLIKTRGQQVTLRCSPKSGHDTVSWYQQALGQGPQFIFQYYEEEERQRGNFPDRFSGHQFPNYSSELNVNALLLGDSALYLCAGYYRSSYNSPLHFGNGTRLTVT.

The chain carries TRBV9 and TRBJ2-5; D tentatively fits TRBD1 or TRBD2 (5 bases each). The CDR3 runs 14 residues. Trimming stripped 4 bases from V and 4 bases from J, with 14 bases between. Germline V gene data show CDR1 as SGDLS and CDR2 as YYNGEE. CDR3 protein: CASSPHGAGETQYF. DNA of the CDR3: TGTGCCAGCAGCCCCCACGGGGCGGGAGAGACCCAGTACTTC. Variable domain in full (rest from reference TRBV9 and TRBJ2-5): DSGVTQTPKHLITATGQRVTLRCSPRSGDLSVYWYQQSLDQGLQFLIQYYNGEERAKGNILERFSAQQFPDLHSELNLSSLELGDSALYFCASSPHGAGETQYFGPGTRLLVL.

DNA for the CDR3: TGCGCCAGTCTTGAGGAGGTATGGGATGGCTACACCTTC. It specifies CASLEEVWDGYTF. This chain uses TRBV10-2 with TRBJ1-2, with D hard to call. Germline CDR1 WSHSY, CDR2 SAAADI. V lost 9 bases, J lost 6 bases, and 17 bases lay in between. The CDR3 is 13 amino acids.

The chain joins TRBV10-3 to TRBJ1-1; no reliable D call. The germline V gene encodes CDR1 ENHRY and CDR2 SYGVKD. Trimming removed 9 bases from V and 1 base from J, with 6 bases in between. CDR3 length: 11 residues. CDR3 in amino acids: CAIAGNTEAFF. The CDR3 bases are TGTGCCATAGCTGGGAACACTGAAGCTTTCTTT.

This chain joins TRBV27 and TRBJ2-2; 14 nucleotides match TRBD2. The length of the CDR3 is 17 residues. V lost 7 bases, J lost 2 bases, and 6 bases stayed unmatched. Per the germline V gene, CDR1 is MNHEY and CDR2 is SMNVEV (reference sequence). The CDR3 bases are TGTGCCAGCAAGCGTGGGACTAGCGGGAGAAACACCGGGGAGCTGTTTTTT. Translating it yields CASKRGTSGRNTGELFF.

The chain is built from TRBV21-1 and TRBJ2-3; TRBD2 is the table's D call, not checked against the DNA. TRBV21-1 is reported as a pseudogene. This CDR3 comprises 18 residues. CDR3 loop: CASSATGLAGGKTDTQYF. The CDR3 DNA sequence: TGTGCCAGCAGTGCTACCGGACTAGCGGGAGGAAAAACAGATACGCAGTATTTT.

The chain recombines TRBV5-8 with TRBJ1-5; D is unresolved. The ends were cut back, 2 bases at V and 7 bases at J, with 16 bases in the middle. Germline CDR1 and CDR2: SGHTS and YDEGEE. CDR3 length: 15 amino acids. CDR3: CASSFEETFEQPQHF. CDR3 in DNA: TGTGCCAGCAGCTTTGAGGAGACTTTTGAGCAGCCCCAGCATTTT.

The chain combines TRBV6-5 with TRBJ2-7; D is uncertain. Trimming removed 0 bases at V and 1 base at J, with 10 bases between. The CDR3 spans 15 residues. Germline V lookup: CDR1 MNHEY, CDR2 SVGAGI. DNA of the CDR3: TGTGCCAGCAGTTACTCCACGGAACCATCCTACGAGCAGTACTTC. Translation gives CASSYSTEPSYEQYF.

The chain employs TRBV5-1 and TRBJ1-4, with a possible D match to TRBD1 (5 bases). The V end was cut by 4 bases, the J end by 8 bases, with 15 bases between. CDR3 length: 14 residues. Germline V gives CDR1 SGHRS, CDR2 YFSETQ. In nucleotides, the CDR3 is TGCGCCAGCAGCGAAACCGGGGCGGGGGAAAAACTGTTTTTT. Amino acids: CASSETGAGEKLFF.

The chain recombines TRBV5-1 with TRBJ2-7; D uncertain. Trimming shortened V by 1 base and J by 3 bases, and 8 bases separated the two germline ends. Germline CDR1 and CDR2: SGHRS and YFSETQ. The CDR3 contains 13 residues. This CDR3 reads CASSLTPFYEQYF. The DNA of the CDR3 is TGCGCCAGCAGCTTGACCCCCTTCTACGAGCAGTACTTC.

The chain couples TRBV10-3 to TRBJ2-3; TRBD1 might be the D (5 bases). The CDR3 spans 11 residues. CDR1 and CDR2 from the germline V gene are ENHRY and SYGVKD. The V and J ends lost 8 bases and 3 bases respectively, with 6 bases between them. Here the CDR3 reads CAIQGTDTQYF. In DNA form, the CDR3 reads TGTGCCATCCAGGGAACAGATACGCAGTATTTT.

The chain combines TRBV7-2 with TRBJ2-7; 7 nucleotides match TRBD2. The ends lost 8 bases at V and 3 bases at J; junction bases unmatched: 22. From germline, CDR1 is SGHTA and CDR2 FQGNSA. The CDR3 contains 18 residues. The CDR3 region has the DNA TGTGCCAGCGGCAGACCCCAGCTTATGGGACTATCCTACTACGAGCAGTACTTC. This encodes CASGRPQLMGLSYYEQYF.

The chain has TRBV30 and TRBJ2-7; D call uncertain. V lost 2 bases, J lost 5 bases, and 13 bases lay in between. Germline CDR1 and CDR2: GTSNPN and SVGIG (reference sequence). This CDR3 is 13 amino acids long. This chain's CDR3 is CAWSTGSADEQYF. In DNA, the CDR3 is TGTGCCTGGAGTACTGGGTCCGCTGACGAGCAGTACTTC.

The chain joins TRBV7-9 to TRBJ2-1; D remains unclear. This CDR3 region has 11 residues. Trimming stripped 5 bases from V and 8 bases from J, with 7 bases between. Germline assignment: CDR1 SEHNR and CDR2 FQNEAQ (reference sequence). CDR3 coding DNA: TGTGCCAGCAGCAATTGGGATGAGCAGTTCTTC. Protein: CASSNWDEQFF.